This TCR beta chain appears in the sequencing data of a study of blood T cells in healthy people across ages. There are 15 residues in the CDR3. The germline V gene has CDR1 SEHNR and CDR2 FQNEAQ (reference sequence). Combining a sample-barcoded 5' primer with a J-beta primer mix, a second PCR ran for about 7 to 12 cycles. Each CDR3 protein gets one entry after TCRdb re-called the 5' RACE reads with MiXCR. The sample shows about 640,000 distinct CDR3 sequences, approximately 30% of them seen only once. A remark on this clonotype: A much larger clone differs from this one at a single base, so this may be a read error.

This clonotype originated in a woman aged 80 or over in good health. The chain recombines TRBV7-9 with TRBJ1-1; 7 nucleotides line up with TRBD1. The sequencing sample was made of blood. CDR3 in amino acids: CASSPPGQVNTGAFF. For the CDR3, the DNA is TGTGCCAGCAGCCCGCCAGGACAGGTGAACACTGGAGCTTTCTTT.